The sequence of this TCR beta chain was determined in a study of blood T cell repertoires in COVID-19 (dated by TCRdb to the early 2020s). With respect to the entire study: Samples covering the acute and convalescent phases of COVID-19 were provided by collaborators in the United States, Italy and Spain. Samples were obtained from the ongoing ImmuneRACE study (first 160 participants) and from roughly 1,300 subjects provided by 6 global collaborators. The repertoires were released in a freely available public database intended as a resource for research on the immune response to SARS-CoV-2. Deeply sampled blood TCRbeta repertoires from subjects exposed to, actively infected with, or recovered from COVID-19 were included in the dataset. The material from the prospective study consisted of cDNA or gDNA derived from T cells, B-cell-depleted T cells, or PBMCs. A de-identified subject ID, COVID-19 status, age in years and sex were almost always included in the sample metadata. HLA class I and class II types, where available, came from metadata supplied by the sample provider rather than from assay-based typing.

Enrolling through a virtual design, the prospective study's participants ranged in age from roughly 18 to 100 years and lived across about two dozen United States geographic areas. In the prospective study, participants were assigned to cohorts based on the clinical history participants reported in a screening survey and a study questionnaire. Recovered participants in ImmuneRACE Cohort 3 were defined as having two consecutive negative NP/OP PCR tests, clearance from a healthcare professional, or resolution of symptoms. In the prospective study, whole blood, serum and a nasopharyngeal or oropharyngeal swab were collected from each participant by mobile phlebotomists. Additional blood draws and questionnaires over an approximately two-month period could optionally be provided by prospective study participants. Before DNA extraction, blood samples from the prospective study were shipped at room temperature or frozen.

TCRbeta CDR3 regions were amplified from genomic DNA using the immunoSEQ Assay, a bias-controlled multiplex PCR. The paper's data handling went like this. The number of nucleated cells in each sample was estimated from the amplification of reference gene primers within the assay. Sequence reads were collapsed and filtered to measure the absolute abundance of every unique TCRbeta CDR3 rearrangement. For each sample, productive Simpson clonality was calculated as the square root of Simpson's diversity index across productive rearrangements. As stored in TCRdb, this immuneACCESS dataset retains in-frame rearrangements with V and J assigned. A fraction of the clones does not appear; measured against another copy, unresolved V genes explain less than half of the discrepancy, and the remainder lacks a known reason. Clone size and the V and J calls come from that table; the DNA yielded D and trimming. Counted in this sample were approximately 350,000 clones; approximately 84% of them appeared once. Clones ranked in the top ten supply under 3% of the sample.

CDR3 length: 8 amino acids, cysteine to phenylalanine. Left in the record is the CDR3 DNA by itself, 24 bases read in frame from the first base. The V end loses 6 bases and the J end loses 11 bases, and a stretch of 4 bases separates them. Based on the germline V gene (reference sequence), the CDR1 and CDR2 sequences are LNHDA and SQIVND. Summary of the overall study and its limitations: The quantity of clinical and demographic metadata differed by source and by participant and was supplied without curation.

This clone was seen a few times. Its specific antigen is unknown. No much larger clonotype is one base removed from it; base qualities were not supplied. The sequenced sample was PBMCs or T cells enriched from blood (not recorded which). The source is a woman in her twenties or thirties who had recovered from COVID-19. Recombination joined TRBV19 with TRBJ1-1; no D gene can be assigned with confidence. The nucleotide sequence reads TGTGCCAGTAGAGAGGCTTTCTTT. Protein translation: CASREAFF.